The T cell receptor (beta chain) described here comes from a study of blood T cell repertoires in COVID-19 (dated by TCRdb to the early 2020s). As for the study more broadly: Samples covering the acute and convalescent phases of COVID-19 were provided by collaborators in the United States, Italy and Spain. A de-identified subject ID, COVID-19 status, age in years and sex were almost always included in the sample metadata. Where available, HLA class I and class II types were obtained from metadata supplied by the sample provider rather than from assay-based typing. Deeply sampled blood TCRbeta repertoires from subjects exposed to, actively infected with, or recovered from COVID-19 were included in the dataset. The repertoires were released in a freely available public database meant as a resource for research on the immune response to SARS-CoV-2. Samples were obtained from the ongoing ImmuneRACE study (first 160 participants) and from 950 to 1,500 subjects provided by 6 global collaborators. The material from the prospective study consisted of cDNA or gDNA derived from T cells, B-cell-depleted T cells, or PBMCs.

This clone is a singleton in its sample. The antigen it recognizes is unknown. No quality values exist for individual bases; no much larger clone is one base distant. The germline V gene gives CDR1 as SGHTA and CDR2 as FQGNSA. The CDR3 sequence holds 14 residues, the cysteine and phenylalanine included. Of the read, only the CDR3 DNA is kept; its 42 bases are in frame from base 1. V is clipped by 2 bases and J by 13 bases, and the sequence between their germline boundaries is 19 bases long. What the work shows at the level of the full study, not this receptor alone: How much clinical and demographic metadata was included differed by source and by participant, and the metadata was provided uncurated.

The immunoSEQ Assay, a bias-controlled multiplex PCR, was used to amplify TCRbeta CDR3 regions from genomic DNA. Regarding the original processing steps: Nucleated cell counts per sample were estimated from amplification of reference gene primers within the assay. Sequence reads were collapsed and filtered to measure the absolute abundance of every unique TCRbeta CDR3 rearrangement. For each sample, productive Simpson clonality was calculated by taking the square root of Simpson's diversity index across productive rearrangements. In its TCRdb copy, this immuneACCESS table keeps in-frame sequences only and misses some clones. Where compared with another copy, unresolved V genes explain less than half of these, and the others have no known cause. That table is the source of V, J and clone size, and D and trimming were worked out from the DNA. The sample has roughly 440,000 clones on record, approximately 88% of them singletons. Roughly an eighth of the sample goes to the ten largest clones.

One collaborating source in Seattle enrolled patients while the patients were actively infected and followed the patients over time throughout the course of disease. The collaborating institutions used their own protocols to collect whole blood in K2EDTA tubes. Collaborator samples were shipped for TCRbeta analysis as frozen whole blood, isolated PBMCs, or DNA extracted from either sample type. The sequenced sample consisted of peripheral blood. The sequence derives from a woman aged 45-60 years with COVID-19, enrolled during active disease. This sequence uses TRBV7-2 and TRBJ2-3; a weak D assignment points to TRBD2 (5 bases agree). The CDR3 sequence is CASSLSGAGSWEYF. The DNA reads TGTGCCAGCAGCTTAAGCGGCGCTGGGAGTTGGGAGTATTTT.